What follows are 30 T cell receptor beta chains derived from one specimen sequenced in a study of cytotoxic CD8 clonotypes in ibrutinib-treated CLL. TCRdb keeps only in-frame clones here, not all; method: immunoSEQ multiplex PCR. The sample has over 120,000 clones, more than 75% seen once. Source: PBMCs, taken after 24 months of ibrutinib treatment. These receptors all come from a human donor with chronic lymphocytic leukemia.

V is TRBV5-1 and J is TRBJ2-2, with 8 nucleotides matching TRBD1. CDR1 is SGHRS, CDR2 YFSETQ, per germline. CDR3 length: 15 amino acids. V lost 5 bases to trimming and J lost 4 bases; unmatched junction nucleotides: 7. The CDR3 protein is CASSGDRPSTGELFF. CDR3 DNA sequence: TGCGCCAGCAGTGGGGACAGGCCATCCACCGGGGAGCTGTTTTTT.

Notes on this clone: Being one base from a much bigger clone, this may be a read error. This rearrangement joins TRBV6-5 to TRBJ2-7; D is ambiguous. The CDR3 is made up of 14 amino acids. Germline-derived CDR1 and CDR2 are MNHEY and SVGAGI. V shed 6 bases and J shed 0 bases, with 12 bases lying between them. In DNA, the CDR3 is TGTGCCAGCAGCTGGGGTGGAAGCTCCTACGAGCAGTACTTC. Amino acids: CASSWGGSSYEQYF.

Points on this clone: The sample contains more than one DNA sequence encoding this CDR3. The J gene is TRBJ2-7, the V gene TRBV27; D is undetermined. The CDR3 contains 13 residues. Germline V CDR1 and CDR2: MNHEY, SMNVEV (reference sequence). Trimming cost V 8 bases and J 2 bases, with 13 bases left between them. Written as DNA, the CDR3 is TGTGCCAGCTCTCCCAGTCTCCCCTACGAGCAGTACTTC. It encodes CASSPSLPYEQYF.

This clone was seen more than once but under ten times. This chain connects TRBV6-4 to TRBJ2-1; D is possibly TRBD2 (5 bases). The CDR3 extends over 13 amino acids. V was pared by 3 bases and J by 10 bases, with 13 bases between. In germline, CDR1 is MRHNA, CDR2 SNTAGT. The CDR3 sequence is CASSEGDGNEQFF. Written as DNA, the CDR3 is TGTGCCAGCAGTGAAGGAGACGGGAACGAGCAGTTCTTC.

This chain joins TRBV28 and TRBJ1-4; 9 bases match TRBD1. V lost 5 bases and J lost 10; bases outside the gene matches: 14. This CDR3 contains 16 residues. Germline values: CDR1 MDHEN, CDR2 SYDVKM. CDR3 bases: TGTGCCAGCAGTCTATACCCGGGGACAGGGACGGGAAAACTGTTTTTT. Protein: CASSLYPGTGTGKLFF.

The chain carries TRBV27 and TRBJ2-7, with D perhaps TRBD2 (5 bases). This CDR3 has 12 residues. Germline V gene data show CDR1 as MNHEY and CDR2 as SMNVEV (reference sequence). Trimming shortened V by 3 bases and J by 6 bases, and 9 bases separated the two germline ends. CDR3 protein: CASSLAGGEQYF. The CDR3 DNA follows: TGTGCCAGCAGTTTGGCGGGTGGCGAGCAGTACTTC.

This chain links TRBV7-2 with TRBJ2-1; no clear D gene. CDR1 is SGHTA and CDR2 is FQGNSA in the germline V gene. The CDR3 is 14 residues long. Trimming took off 5 bases at V and 9 bases at J, with 17 bases between the two ends. The CDR3 coding sequence is TGTGCCAGCAGCCCCCCCCGGAGTAGCTTTGAGCAGTTCTTC. This gives the protein CASSPPRSSFEQFF.

The rearrangement joins TRBV5-1 to TRBJ2-1; TRBD2 aligns across 9 bases. Germline CDR1 SGHRS, CDR2 YFSETQ. The CDR3 contains 16 residues. V lost 0 bases to trimming and J lost 4 bases; unmatched junction nucleotides: 5. The CDR3 loop reads CASSLGWGLAYNEQFF. The CDR3 DNA reads TGCGCCAGCAGCTTGGGGTGGGGACTAGCATACAATGAGCAGTTCTTC. Looking up the rest from reference TRBV5-1 and TRBJ2-1 gives the full variable domain: KAGVTQTPRYLIKTRGQQVTLSCSPISGHRSVSWYQQTPGQGLQFLFEYFSETQRNKGNFPGRFSGRQFSNSRSEMNVSTLELGDSALYLCASSLGWGLAYNEQFFGPGTRLTVL.

This rearrangement joins TRBV5-1 to TRBJ2-5, with D unclear. Germline values: CDR1 SGHRS, CDR2 YFSETQ. There are 13 residues in the CDR3. V was cut by 0 bases and J by 5 bases, with 8 bases left in between. The CDR3 DNA sequence: TGCGCCAGCAGCTTGGGGCATCTGGAGACCCAGTACTTC. Encoded protein: CASSLGHLETQYF.

This clone was seen only once. CDR3 in DNA: TGTGCCAGCAGCTTATCGGGGGGGGATGATGGCTACACCTTC. Its protein is CASSLSGGDDGYTF. V gene TRBV7-6 combines with J gene TRBJ1-2; D is perhaps TRBD1 (5 bases). V was cut by 2 bases and J by 6 bases, with 13 bases left in between. This CDR3 is built from 14 residues. Looked up from germline, CDR1 is SGHVS and CDR2 is FNYEAQ.

The chain joins TRBV6-5 to TRBJ2-7; 7 bases line up with TRBD1. V lost 2 bases to trimming and J lost 5 bases; unmatched junction nucleotides: 3. The CDR3 sequence is 13 residues long. Germline CDR1 and CDR2: MNHEY and SVGAGI. The CDR3 is CASSYTGVHEQYF. DNA of the CDR3: TGTGCCAGCAGTTACACAGGGGTCCACGAGCAGTACTTC.

This chain connects TRBV6-5 to TRBJ1-5; 7 bases match TRBD1. The V gene end was trimmed by 6 bases and the J gene end by 5 bases; junction bases not matched to a gene: 4. CDR3 length: 13 residues. Germline CDR1 is MNHEY and CDR2 is SVGAGI. As DNA, the CDR3 is TGTGCCAGCAGCTCCGACAGGGATCAGCCCCAGCATTTT. Amino acid sequence: CASSSDRDQPQHF.

The V call is TRBV27, the J call TRBJ2-7; 7 nucleotides line up with TRBD1. From germline, CDR1 is MNHEY and CDR2 SMNVEV (reference sequence). The CDR3 is 13 amino acids. J was trimmed by 2 bases and V by 5 bases; bases with no gene match: 3. Here the CDR3 DNA reads TGTGCCAGCAGTGACAGGGTTCCCTACGAGCAGTACTTC. Encoded protein: CASSDRVPYEQYF.

The chain carries TRBV5-1 and TRBJ1-4; no reliable D call. Germline CDR1 SGHRS, CDR2 YFSETQ. This CDR3 region has 15 residues. Trimming took 0 bases from V and 0 from J, leaving 6 bases between them. CDR3 loop: CASSLGPATNEKLFF. The CDR3, as DNA: TGCGCCAGCAGCTTGGGGCCGGCAACTAATGAAAAACTGTTTTTT.

The sample holds a few counts of this clone. The V gene is TRBV5-8, the J gene TRBJ1-2, with D hard to call. In germline, CDR1 is SGHTS, CDR2 YDEGEE. This CDR3 has 13 residues. Trimming pared 2 bases from V and 5 bases from J, leaving 10 bases between. The DNA of the CDR3 is TGTGCCAGCAGCTTCGCGGAGCCGTATGGCTACACCTTC. It is translated as CASSFAEPYGYTF.

This chain connects TRBV5-1 to TRBJ2-7; 10 bases align to TRBD1. In germline, CDR1 is SGHRS, CDR2 YFSETQ. The J segment lost 3 bases and the V segment lost 7 bases, leaving 7 bases of the junction unmatched. The CDR3 has 14 amino acids. The CDR3 DNA is TGCGCCAGCTATCGGGGGACAGGGGACTACGAGCAGTACTTC. Translated: CASYRGTGDYEQYF.

This clone was detected a few times. This sequence joins TRBV18 and TRBJ2-5; possible D gene TRBD2, 6 bases. This CDR3 is built from 15 residues. Germline lookup yields CDR1 KGHSH and CDR2 LQKENI. Trimming cost V 1 base and J 1 base, with 10 bases left between them. The CDR3 reads CASSPRGRTQETQYF. The CDR3 nucleotides read TGTGCCAGCTCACCACGGGGGAGGACCCAAGAGACCCAGTACTTC.

This clone has only a few counts. The DNA for the CDR3 is TGTGCCAGCAGTGAGGGGGGTGGGCAGTTCTTC. Its protein is CASSEGGGQFF. This chain uses TRBV2 with TRBJ2-1; TRBD2 might be the D (6 bases). The V gene lost 3 bases and the J gene lost 12 bases, with 9 bases spanning the gap. The CDR3 is 11 amino acids. Germline CDR1 SNHLY, CDR2 FYNNEI.

The chain uses TRBV7-9 and TRBJ1-2, with D perhaps matching TRBD1 (5 bases). The germline V gene encodes CDR1 SEHNR and CDR2 FQNEAQ (reference sequence). Trimming cost V 6 bases and J 2 bases, with 13 bases left between them. The CDR3 spans 14 residues. The CDR3: CASRRGGPNYGYTF. CDR3 nucleotide sequence: TGTGCCAGCAGGCGTGGGGGACCCAACTATGGCTACACCTTC. Filled out from reference TRBV7-9 and TRBJ1-2, the complete variable domain reads DTGVSQNPRHKITKRGQNVTFRCDPISEHNRLYWYRQTLGQGPEFLTYFQNEAQLEKSRLLSDRFSAERPKGSFSTLEIQRTEQGDSAMYLCASRRGGPNYGYTFGSGTRLTVV.

This clone came up a few times. V usage is TRBV6-5 and J usage is TRBJ1-2, with D possibly matching TRBD1 (5 bases). Germline assignment: CDR1 MNHEY and CDR2 SVGAGI. The CDR3 runs 14 residues. Trimming removed 7 bases at V and 7 bases at J, with 19 bases between. In DNA form, the CDR3 reads TGTGCCAGCATCTCGACATCCGGGGGGGGTGGCTACACCTTC. This gives the protein CASISTSGGGGYTF.

This rearrangement joins TRBV6-4 to TRBJ1-2; TRBD1 matches at 10 bases. The CDR3 covers 13 residues. Germline values: CDR1 MRHNA, CDR2 SNTAGT. Trimming took 6 bases from V and 10 from J; bases not matched to a gene: 8. CDR3 residues: CASSAATGGSYTF. The CDR3 coding sequence is TGTGCCAGCAGCGCCGCGACAGGGGGCTCCTACACCTTC.

This clone came up once. The chain employs TRBV27 and TRBJ2-3; D is perhaps TRBD2 (6 bases). The germline V and J ends were trimmed by 3 bases and 0 bases, with 7 bases remaining between them. Per the germline V gene, CDR1 is MNHEY and CDR2 is SMNVEV (reference sequence). This CDR3 region has 14 residues. CDR3 in amino acids: CASSFGRSTDTQYF. The CDR3 nucleotides read TGTGCCAGCAGTTTTGGGAGGAGCACAGATACGCAGTATTTT.

On this clone itself: Other DNA sequences in this sample translate to the same CDR3. This chain connects TRBV7-9 to TRBJ2-7; the match to TRBD2 covers 7 bases. In germline, CDR1 is SEHNR, CDR2 FQNEAQ (reference sequence). CDR3 length: 14 residues. Losses at the gene ends were 3 bases for V and 0 bases for J; bases not matched to a gene: 2. The CDR3 sequence: CASSLGGTSYEQYF. Written as DNA, the CDR3 is TGTGCCAGCAGCTTGGGGGGGACCTCCTACGAGCAGTACTTC.

To note about this clone: Germline is not matched at one junction end, which may reflect a read error. The rearrangement uses TRBV7-7 and TRBJ2-5; TRBD2 is a possible D gene (5 bases). Germline V CDR1 and CDR2: SSHAT, FNYEAQ (reference sequence). The CDR3 extends over 13 amino acids. CDR3: CASSLWTGETQYF. CDR3 in DNA: TGTGCTAGCAGCCTGTGGACGGGGGAGACCCAGTACTTC.

The rearrangement joins TRBV25-1 to TRBJ2-7, with D possibly being TRBD1 (6 bases). Trimming took 5 bases from V and 3 from J, leaving 17 bases between them. Per germline, CDR1 MGHDK and CDR2 SYGVNS. The CDR3 totals 15 residues. This CDR3 is CASSPPDSNFYEQYF. CDR3 nucleotides: TGTGCCAGCAGTCCCCCGGACAGCAATTTCTACGAGCAGTACTTC.

This clone is medium-sized in the sample. V and J are TRBV6-5 and TRBJ2-7, with D possibly being TRBD1 or TRBD2 (7 bases each). Trimming removed 0 bases from V and 4 bases from J, with 13 bases in between. The CDR3 has 15 amino acids. The germline V gene has CDR1 MNHEY and CDR2 SVGAGI. The CDR3 DNA reads as TGTGCCAGCAGTTACTCGGGAGGGGGCTGGTACGAGCAGTACTTC. Amino acid sequence: CASSYSGGGWYEQYF.

Points on this clone: Other nucleotide sequences in the sample specify the same CDR3. The V call is TRBV5-1, the J call TRBJ2-2; no clear D. Germline CDR1 and CDR2: SGHRS and YFSETQ. The CDR3 contains 15 residues. V lost 2 bases, J lost 2 bases, and 10 bases lay in between. Here the CDR3 DNA reads TGCGCCAGCAGCTTAGCAGGCAGAAACACCGGGGAGCTGTTTTTT. Its protein product is CASSLAGRNTGELFF.

The chain carries TRBV7-3 and TRBJ2-1; 10 nucleotides align to TRBD2. Unmatched junction bases numbered 5, after V lost 5 bases and J lost 4 bases. Per germline, CDR1 SGHTA and CDR2 FQGTGA. The CDR3 runs 15 residues. CDR3 in amino acids: CASSPRLAGYNEQFF. In DNA form, the CDR3 reads TGTGCCAGCAGCCCCAGACTAGCGGGTTACAATGAGCAGTTCTTC.

The J gene is TRBJ2-5, the V gene TRBV7-2; possibly TRBD1 for D (6 bases). V gave up 7 bases and J gave up 7 bases, with 19 bases separating them. Germline CDR1 is SGHTA and CDR2 is FQGNSA. The CDR3 length is 14 residues. The CDR3 DNA sequence: TGTGCCAGCACACCCCGACAGGTTGCGGGGACCCAGTACTTC. It encodes CASTPRQVAGTQYF.

This chain connects TRBV7-9 to TRBJ2-3, with D tentatively TRBD2 (6 bases). Germline values: CDR1 SEHNR, CDR2 FQNEAQ (reference sequence). This CDR3 comprises 15 residues. Deletions cut 3 bases from V and 2 bases from J, with 12 bases between. The CDR3 is CASSFGWEDTDTQYF. CDR3 DNA sequence: TGTGCCAGCAGCTTTGGATGGGAGGACACAGATACGCAGTATTTT.